This T cell receptor beta chain stems from a study of blood T cell repertoires in COVID-19. Study at large: Sites across the United States, Italy and Spain contributed samples from acute and convalescent COVID-19. T cells, B-cell-depleted T cells, or PBMCs provided the cDNA or gDNA that served as material.

Enrolment of Seattle patients took place during active infection, and they were followed longitudinally. CDR3 size: 15 residues. In germline, CDR1 is MNHEY, CDR2 SVGEGT. V shed 6 bases and J shed 3 bases, with 15 bases lying between them. Authors' analysis steps: By means of reference gene primer amplification, nucleated cell counts were estimated. Data came from immunoSEQ multiplex PCR; TCRdb stores just in-frame clones and leaves some out. The V and J calls and clone size are taken from that table; D and trimming were inferred from the DNA. There are 350,000 to 400,000 clones in the sample; 75% to 90% occur only once, and about 7% lies in the top ten.

What was sequenced was peripheral blood. The chain joins TRBV6-2 or TRBV6-3 to TRBJ2-1, with D possibly being TRBD1 or TRBD2 (6 bases each). The receptor's source is a woman aged 55-75 years with COVID-19, enrolled during active disease. CDR3 nucleotides: TGTGCCAGCAGCGGGGGCCTACTATACTACAATGAGCAGTTCTTC. This translates into CASSGGLLYYNEQFF.